This T cell receptor (beta chain) is drawn from a study of T-cell memory formation after mild COVID-19. The CDR3 has 15 residues. The V gene lost 2 bases and the J gene lost 10 bases, with 17 bases spanning the gap. Germline V gene data show CDR1 as SGHNT and CDR2 as YENEEA. Of note for this clonotype: No antigen is known for it.

TCRdb passed the 5' RACE reads through MiXCR, listing each CDR3 protein once. The sample carries more than 110,000 distinct CDR3 sequences, more than 13% recorded once. Study results and limitations: There was no confirmation that second-wave clones peaking on day 37 were SARS-CoV-2 specific. Chiefly within CM and EM were the contracting CD4+ clones; CD8+ ones were within EMRA. Contracting clones, day 15 to 85, had balanced CD4/CD8, and later expanders favored CD4+.

Material for sequencing was PBMCs or a T cell subset sorted from them (not recorded which). The chain combines TRBV11-3 with TRBJ2-2; a possible D gene is TRBD2 (7 bases). This sequence originates from an adult woman who had mild COVID-19 (a few samples of this study predate the infection). Cell type and time point are not known. This CDR3 reads CASSLSAGAVTELFF. Written as DNA, the CDR3 is TGTGCCAGCAGCTTATCGGCGGGGGCTGTGACGGAGCTGTTTTTT.